The source of this TCR beta chain is a study of blood T cell repertoires in COVID-19. Whole-study context: In each case, the material was cDNA or gDNA derived from T cells, B-cell-depleted T cells, or PBMCs.

Clones were sequenced by immunoSEQ multiplex PCR, and TCRdb holds only the in-frame ones, with some missing. The sample has 300,000 to 400,000 clones; approximately 83% are singletons. Participants had their cohort set by participant-reported clinical history. This CDR3 has 14 residues. The V gene lost 0 bases and the J gene lost 5 bases, with 8 bases spanning the gap. Germline V gene data show CDR1 as LGHDT and CDR2 as YNNKEL (reference sequence). Sequenced material: PBMCs or T cells enriched from blood (not recorded which). This clonotype originated in a woman aged 40 to 50 with acute COVID-19. The chain uses TRBV3-1 (or the pseudogene TRBV3-2) and TRBJ1-5; maybe TRBD1 (5 bases). The CDR3 loop reads CASSQDRVDQPQHF. CDR3 sequence (DNA): TGTGCCAGCAGCCAAGACAGGGTCGATCAGCCCCAGCATTTT.